Listed below are T cell receptor beta chains from one sample, sequenced in a study of Graves' ophthalmopathy and Graves' hyperthyroidism. MiXCR was run by TCRdb on the multiplex PCR reads, yielding one entry per CDR3 protein. The sample carries some 750,000 distinct CDR3 sequences, roughly 41% recorded once. The sequencing input was peripheral blood. The receptors were gathered from an adult man with Graves' ophthalmopathy. The CDR3 runs from the conserved cysteine through the conserved F or W. Each record gives: V gene, J gene, clone size, D gene, CDR3 DNA, CDR3 protein. D genes are given only for firm matches. Size tells how often a clone was seen (once, few, many) or the class of an expanded clone, and some rows leave it out.

TRBV5-6,TRBJ2-5,.,TRBD1,TGTGCCAGTACGCCCGGGACAGGGGAAAAACGCCAAGAGACCCAGTACTTC,CASTPGTGEKRQETQYF
TRBV7-3,TRBJ2-5,many,TRBD2,TGTGCCAGCAGCTTGACGGGACTAGCGGGGGTCCAAGAGACCCAGTACTTC,CASSLTGLAGVQETQYF
TRBV2,TRBJ2-7,few,TRBD1,TGTGCCAGCAGCTCGACAGGGGGGCACTACGAGCAGTACTTC,CASSSTGGHYEQYF
TRBV2,TRBJ1-1,.,.,TGTGCCAGCAGTGAAAGCGGGAGGGCTGAAGCTTTCTTT,CASSESGRAEAFF
TRBV2,TRBJ2-7,.,.,TGTGCCAGCCCCGAATCGAGCTCCTACGAGCAGTACTTC,CASPESSSYEQYF
TRBV7-2,TRBJ2-5,many,TRBD2,TGTGCCAGCAGCTTAGAACTAGCGGGAGAACCCTACTTC,CASSLELAGEPYF
TRBV9,TRBJ2-2,few,.,TGTGCCAGCAGCGAGGTCCCCGGGGAGCTGTTTTTT,CASSEVPGELFF
TRBV19,TRBJ1-3,few,.,TGTGCCAGTACGAGTATGGGCTCTGGAAACACCATATATTTT,CASTSMGSGNTIYF
TRBV11-2,TRBJ2-7,many,.,TGTGCCAGCAGCTTGCTCGACAGGAGCCACGAGCAGTACTTC,CASSLLDRSHEQYF
TRBV2,TRBJ2-7,.,.,TGTGCCGGCACTGATACCGACAACGCCTACGGGCAGTACTTC,CAGTDTDNAYGQYF
TRBV11-2,TRBJ2-7,.,TRBD1,TGCGCCAGCAGCCCGACAGGGAAAAATAGACCCTACGAGCAGTACTTC,CASSPTGKNRPYEQYF
TRBV7-2,TRBJ1-5,.,TRBD1,TGTGCCAGCAGCGCCGGGACAGGGGTTGGCAATCAGCCCCAGCATTTT,CASSAGTGVGNQPQHF
TRBV7-8,TRBJ1-6,few,.,TGTGCCAGCAGCACCGCGGAGCATTATAATTCACCCCTCCACTTT,CASSTAEHYNSPLHF
TRBV6-5,TRBJ1-2,many,.,TGTGCCAGCAGAGTTGACGCCATCAACTCCTACACCTTC,CASRVDAINSYTF
TRBV2,TRBJ2-7,many,TRBD2,TGTGCCAGCAGTGCTCTCAGCGGGAGGACCTACGAGCAGTACTTC,CASSALSGRTYEQYF
TRBV9,TRBJ2-7,many,TRBD2,TGTGCCAGCAGCCACGGGGGGACGTCCTACGAGCAGTACTTC,CASSHGGTSYEQYF
TRBV19,TRBJ2-5,few,TRBD1,TGTGCCAGTAGTATCAGTCAGACAGGGGGCGTGGAGACCCAGTACTTC,CASSISQTGGVETQYF
TRBV5-4,TRBJ1-4,few,.,TGTGCCAGCAGCTTGTCACCGACAGGAGCAACTAATGAAAAACTGTTTTTT,CASSLSPTGATNEKLFF
TRBV15,TRBJ1-1,.,TRBD1,TGTGCCACCAGCAGCTCCCGGGACAGCACTGAAGCTTTCTTT,CATSSSRDSTEAFF
TRBV11-2,TRBJ2-3,.,TRBD1,TGTGCCAGCAGCCCTCTACAGGGGGCTACGCAGTATTTT,CASSPLQGATQYF
TRBV2,TRBJ2-6,.,TRBD1,TGTGCCAGCGCTCGGACAGGAGTCTACGTCCTGACTTTC,CASARTGVYVLTF
TRBV10-2,TRBJ2-3,.,.,TGCGCCAGCAGTGAGGGCGGTTTT,CASSEGGF
TRBV7-9,TRBJ2-7,few,TRBD2,TGTGCCAGCAGCTTAGAGGGGGGACTAGTTACGACGGACGAGCAGTACTTC,CASSLEGGLVTTDEQYF
TRBV2,TRBJ2-7,.,.,TGCGCCAGCAGCCAAGATCGGGCAGGGATTGGAGAGCAGTACTTC,CASSQDRAGIGEQYF
TRBV7-9,TRBJ2-2,few,.,TGTGCCAGCAGCCAAGGGTGGGAGCTGTTTTTT,CASSQGWELFF
TRBV29-1,TRBJ1-2,.,TRBD1,TGCAGCGCCGCCGGGACAGGGGGAAGTGCTTCTGGCTACACCTTC,CSAAGTGGSASGYTF
TRBV24-1,TRBJ2-7,few,.,TGTGCCACCAGTGATTTGCCGTTGGGAGCGGGCTACGAGCAGTACTTC,CATSDLPLGAGYEQYF
TRBV6-6,TRBJ2-7,few,.,TGTGCCAGCAGTCCCTCGGGGTTCTACGAGCAGTACTTC,CASSPSGFYEQYF
TRBV15,TRBJ1-2,.,.,TGTGCCACCAGCAGCTTGGAGAACTATGGCTACACCTTC,CATSSLENYGYTF
TRBV25-1,TRBJ1-1,.,.,TGTGCCAGCAGGGTTAGACGGGAGACTGAAGCTTTCTTT,CASRVRRETEAFF
TRBV9,TRBJ2-7,.,.,TGTGCCAGCAGCCAAGTGGAGGGGAATTCCGAGCAGTACTTC,CASSQVEGNSEQYF
TRBV7-8,TRBJ1-1,many,.,TGTGCCAGCAGCCAAGGGCCTCAGGGAAGGGACACTGAAGCTTTCTTT,CASSQGPQGRDTEAFF
TRBV20-1,TRBJ2-5,.,TRBD2,TGCAGTGCTAAAGGTTCAGCGGGAGTAGAGACCCAGTACTTC,CSAKGSAGVETQYF
TRBV24-1,TRBJ1-5,few,TRBD1,TGTGCCAGCAGATCCGGGACAGGGGCCGCTCAGCCCCAGCATTTT,CASRSGTGAAQPQHF
TRBV30,TRBJ1-2,few,.,TGTGCCTGGAATGCTGAAAGCTATGGCTACACCTTC,CAWNAESYGYTF